These 29 T cell receptor beta chains were sequenced from one sample in a study of cytomegalovirus exposure and HLA in healthy donors. PCR used 60 Vbeta primers and 13 Jbeta primers. Measured with immunoSEQ multiplex PCR; TCRdb has only the in-frame clones, and not every one. The data hold about 50,000 clones, with 81% observed a single time. The sequenced sample was PBMCs. The receptors here all came from a boy between 10 and 17 years old in good health and CMV-seropositive.

The genes are TRBV11-2 and TRBJ2-3; 9 nucleotides match TRBD2. The J segment lost 4 bases and the V segment lost 5 bases, leaving 7 bases of the junction unmatched. CDR1 and CDR2 (germline): SGHAT, FQNNGV. The CDR3 loop spans 15 amino acids. The CDR3 region has the DNA TGTGCCAGCAGCCCAGGGCGGGGGGGCCCAGATACGCAGTATTTT. This gives the protein CASSPGRGGPDTQYF.

Concerning this clone itself: Other DNA sequences in the same sample also yield this CDR3. J is TRBJ2-1 and V is TRBV5-8; maybe TRBD1 (5 bases). CDR1 is SGHTS and CDR2 is YDEGEE in the germline V gene. This CDR3 spans 15 amino acids. V was trimmed by 2 bases and J by 2 bases, leaving 11 bases between them. The CDR3 reads CASSLEGAPYNEQFF. CDR3 coding DNA: TGTGCCAGCAGCTTAGAAGGGGCCCCCTACAATGAGCAGTTCTTC. The whole variable domain, remainder taken from reference TRBV5-8 and TRBJ2-1, is EAGVTQSPTHLIKTRGQQATLRCSPISGHTSVYWYQQALGLGLQFLLWYDEGEERNRGNFPPRFSGRQFPNYSSELNVNALELEDSALYLCASSLEGAPYNEQFFGPGTRLTVL.

The V gene is TRBV9, the J gene TRBJ1-1; TRBD1 is a possible D gene (5 bases). The CDR3 totals 17 residues. V lost 3 bases to trimming and J lost 0 bases, with 18 bases between them. Germline V gives CDR1 SGDLS, CDR2 YYNGEE. The DNA of the CDR3 is TGTGCCAGCAGCGGTGGGGCAGGCTTACTAATGAACACTGAAGCTTTCTTT. This translates into CASSGGAGLLMNTEAFF.

The rearrangement uses TRBV13 and TRBJ1-1, with a possible D match to TRBD1 (6 bases). Germline CDR1 PRHDT, CDR2 FYEKMQ (reference sequence). The V gene lost 1 base and the J gene lost 5 bases, with 8 bases spanning the gap. There are 13 residues in the CDR3. As DNA, the CDR3 is TGTGCCAGCAGCTTAGCAGGGGTGACTGAAGCTTTCTTT. It codes for CASSLAGVTEAFF.

The chain couples TRBV7-2 to TRBJ1-2; D uncertain. This CDR3 contains 13 residues. Looked up from germline, CDR1 is SGHTA and CDR2 is FQGNSA. Trimming removed 2 bases from V and 10 bases from J, with 14 bases in between. Written as DNA, the CDR3 is TGTGCCAGCAGCTTATTAGCACTTTTTGACTACACCTTC. Amino acids: CASSLLALFDYTF.

This clone appeared once. The V and J genes are TRBV16 and TRBJ2-7, with 8 bases identical to TRBD1. The CDR3 runs 14 residues. With 3 bases clipped from V and 6 bases from J, the junction kept 7 bases outside the gene matches. Germline CDR1 KGHSY, CDR2 FQNENV. The CDR3 coding sequence is TGTGCCAGCAGCCACGATAGGACAGGGCGCGAGCAGTACTTC. Protein sequence: CASSHDRTGREQYF.

V and J are TRBV15 and TRBJ1-2, with TRBD1 as a possible D gene (5 bases). This CDR3 comprises 12 residues. The V end was cut by 8 bases, the J end by 6 bases, with 13 bases between. Germline-derived CDR1 and CDR2 are LNHNV and YYDKDF (reference sequence). CDR3 in amino acids: CATGRGGHGYTF. In DNA, the CDR3 is TGTGCCACCGGTCGGGGGGGTCATGGCTACACCTTC.

Only a few counts were recorded for this clone. The CDR3 nucleotides read TGTGCCAGCAGCTGGACACAGAACACTGAAGCTTTCTTT. Its protein product is CASSWTQNTEAFF. This sequence joins TRBV14 and TRBJ1-1; tentatively, D is TRBD1 (5 bases). This CDR3 spans 13 amino acids. The V end lost 5 bases, the J end lost 1 base, and 8 bases lay between the germline ends. In germline, CDR1 is SGHDN, CDR2 FVKESK. The whole variable domain, filled in from reference TRBV14 and TRBJ1-1, reads EAGVTQFPSHSVIEKGQTVTLRCDPISGHDNLYWYRRVMGKEIKFLLHFVKESKQDESGMPNNRFLAERTGGTYSTLKVQPAELEDSGVYFCASSWTQNTEAFFGQGTRLTVV.

The CDR3 DNA is TGTGCCAGCAGCATCAGAGGACAGGGGGCTGAAAAACTGTTTTTT. Encoded protein: CASSIRGQGAEKLFF. V gene TRBV2 combines with J gene TRBJ1-4; 11 bases match TRBD1. The V and J ends lost 6 bases and 7 bases, in that order; junction bases with no gene match: 7. From germline, CDR1 is SNHLY and CDR2 FYNNEI. This CDR3 is 15 amino acids long.

V is TRBV7-9 and J is TRBJ1-1, with D tentatively TRBD1 (5 bases). Germline lookup yields CDR1 SEHNR and CDR2 FQNEAQ (reference sequence). The V and J ends lost 5 bases and 2 bases respectively, with 12 bases between them. This CDR3 comprises 14 residues. The CDR3 loop is CASSATVYNTEAFF. The CDR3 DNA reads TGTGCCAGCAGCGCGACAGTTTATAACACTGAAGCTTTCTTT.

J is TRBJ2-5 and V is TRBV7-6; TRBD2 matches at 10 bases. Losses at the gene ends were 11 bases for V and 4 bases for J; bases not matched to a gene: 10. The CDR3 contains 14 residues. CDR1 and CDR2 from the germline V gene are SGHVS and FNYEAQ. CDR3 sequence (DNA): TGTGCCGGAGCAAGAATAGCGGGGGGAGAGACCCAGTACTTC. Residues: CAGARIAGGETQYF. The entire variable domain, with the rest obtained from reference TRBV7-6 and TRBJ2-5, is as follows: GAGVSQSPRYKVTKRGQDVALRCDPISGHVSLYWYRQALGQGPEFLTYFNYEAQQDKSGLPNDRFSAERPEGSISTLTIQRTEQRDSAMYRCAGARIAGGETQYFGPGTRLLVL.

The V and J genes are TRBV6-1 and TRBJ2-3; 8 nucleotides align to TRBD2. Germline loops: CDR1 MNHNS, CDR2 SASEGT. The CDR3 is 11 residues long. The CDR3 region is CAAGVGGTQYF. The CDR3 nucleotides read TGTGCAGCGGGGGTAGGGGGTACGCAGTATTTT.

This sequence joins TRBV19 and TRBJ2-1; 11 bases agree with TRBD2. The CDR3 is made up of 16 amino acids. Germline V gene data show CDR1 as LNHDA and CDR2 as SQIVND (reference sequence). With 5 bases clipped from V and 3 bases from J, the junction kept 6 bases outside the gene matches. The CDR3 spells CASSFPTSGGYNEQFF. The CDR3 DNA is TGTGCCAGTAGTTTCCCAACTAGCGGGGGCTACAATGAGCAGTTCTTC.

This chain uses TRBV9 with TRBJ1-1, with no clear D. The length of the CDR3 is 12 residues. In germline, CDR1 is SGDLS, CDR2 YYNGEE. V was pared by 3 bases and J by 11 bases, with 14 bases between. The chain's CDR3 is CASSAGGTNAFF. In nucleotides, the CDR3 is TGTGCCAGCAGCGCCGGAGGTACCAACGCTTTCTTT.

This clone was found a few times. The chain uses TRBV2 and TRBJ2-2, with a weak D call TRBD2 (5 bases). V lost 7 bases, J lost 1 base, and 10 bases lay in between. CDR1 and CDR2 (germline): SNHLY, FYNNEI. The CDR3 loop spans 14 amino acids. The CDR3 nucleotides are TGTGCCAGCAAAAGCGGCCTGAACACCGGGGAGCTGTTTTTT. As protein: CASKSGLNTGELFF.

The gene calls are TRBV19 and TRBJ2-2; weak D call: TRBD1 (5 bases). CDR3 length: 18 residues. The V gene's germline CDR1 is LNHDA and CDR2 SQIVND (reference sequence). V lost 3 bases to trimming and J lost 7 bases, with 24 bases between them. The CDR3 sequence: CASSMLAGQGSNGGELFF. The CDR3 DNA is TGTGCCAGTAGTATGTTAGCAGGTCAGGGTTCGAATGGCGGGGAGCTGTTTTTT. The variable domain in full, completed from reference TRBV19 and TRBJ2-2, reads DGGITQSPKYLFRKEGQNVTLSCEQNLNHDAMYWYRQDPGQGLRLIYYSQIVNDFQKGDIAEGYSVSREKKESFPLTVTSAQKNPTAFYLCASSMLAGQGSNGGELFFGEGSRLTVL.

V usage is TRBV7-6 and J usage is TRBJ2-3; TRBD1 might be the D (5 bases). This CDR3 has 14 amino acids. Germline V CDR1 and CDR2: SGHVS, FNYEAQ. V gave up 3 bases and J gave up 7 bases, with 14 bases separating them. In DNA, the CDR3 is TGTGCCAGCAGCTTTTCGGAAGGGGTTAATACGCAGTATTTT. Encoded protein: CASSFSEGVNTQYF. Together with reference TRBV7-6 and TRBJ2-3, the CDR3 gives the full variable domain: GAGVSQSPRYKVTKRGQDVALRCDPISGHVSLYWYRQALGQGPEFLTYFNYEAQQDKSGLPNDRFSAERPEGSISTLTIQRTEQRDSAMYRCASSFSEGVNTQYFGPGTRLTVL.

The chain links TRBV27 to TRBJ1-1; 7 bases agree with TRBD1. Germline lookup yields CDR1 MNHEY and CDR2 SMNVEV (reference sequence). With 5 bases clipped from V and 2 bases from J, the junction kept 14 bases outside the gene matches. The CDR3 length is 17 residues. CDR3: CASSTGAGGASNTEAFF. The CDR3 nucleotides read TGTGCCAGCAGTACAGGGGCCGGAGGGGCCTCCAACACTGAAGCTTTCTTT.

The chain links TRBV10-3 to TRBJ2-1; no reliable D call. Germline V gene lookup returns CDR1 ENHRY and CDR2 SYGVKD. The CDR3 has 11 residues. V was trimmed by 4 bases and J by 8 bases, leaving 6 bases between them. The CDR3 nucleotides read TGTGCCATCAGTGTTGGAGATGAGCAGTTCTTC. It is translated as CAISVGDEQFF.

The genes are TRBV6-6 and TRBJ2-1; tentative D call: TRBD2 (7 bases). This CDR3 has 14 residues. Germline V lookup: CDR1 MNHNY, CDR2 SVGAGI (reference sequence). Trimming cost V 2 bases and J 6 bases, with 11 bases left between them. CDR3 sequence reads: CASSYRGAVNEQFF. In nucleotides, the CDR3 is TGTGCCAGCAGTTACCGGGGGGCTGTCAATGAGCAGTTCTTC.

This chain connects TRBV15 to TRBJ1-4; no reliable D call. Deletions cut 0 bases from V and 3 bases from J, with 11 bases between. The CDR3 consists of 16 residues. CDR1 LNHNV and CDR2 YYDKDF come from the germline V gene (reference sequence). This chain's CDR3 is CATSRDYAVANEKLFF. The CDR3 DNA reads as TGTGCCACCAGCAGAGATTATGCGGTAGCTAATGAAAAACTGTTTTTT. The whole variable domain, remainder taken from reference TRBV15 and TRBJ1-4, is DAMVIQNPRYQVTQFGKPVTLSCSQTLNHNVMYWYQQKSSQAPKLLFHYYDKDFNNEADTPDNFQSRRPNTSFCFLDIRSPGLGDTAMYLCATSRDYAVANEKLFFGSGTQLSVL.

This sequence joins TRBV7-8 and TRBJ2-5; TRBD1 aligns across 8 bases. This CDR3 contains 18 residues. Unmatched junction bases numbered 11, after V lost 2 bases and J lost 0 bases. Looked up from germline, CDR1 is SGHVS and CDR2 is FQNEAQ. The CDR3: CASSLRVRQGYYQETQYF. CDR3 DNA sequence: TGTGCCAGCAGCTTACGAGTCCGACAGGGGTATTACCAAGAGACCCAGTACTTC.

With regard to this clone: At one end, the junction sequence differs from germline, possibly due to a read error. The J gene is TRBJ2-7, the V gene TRBV2; the match to TRBD2 covers 8 bases. The CDR3 loop spans 15 amino acids. Germline CDR1 is SNHLY and CDR2 is FYNNEI. The CDR3 DNA is TGTGCCAGCAGGGAAGCGGGGGCCTACTCCTACGAGCAGTACTTC. Translating gives CASREAGAYSYEQYF. Supplemented by reference TRBV2 and TRBJ2-7, the full variable domain reads EPEVTQTPSHQVTQMGQEVILRCVPISNHLYFYWYRQILGQKVEFLVSFYNNEISEKSEIFDDQFSVERPDGSNFTLKIRSTKLEDSAMYFCASREAGAYSYEQYFGPGTRLTVT.

The CDR3 sequence is CASSLIAGEYNEQFF. As DNA, the CDR3 is TGTGCCAGCAGCTTAATAGCGGGGGAATACAATGAGCAGTTCTTC. This sequence joins TRBV13 and TRBJ2-1; 9 nucleotides line up with TRBD2. The germline gives CDR1 PRHDT, CDR2 FYEKMQ (reference sequence). This CDR3 region has 15 residues. Trimming removed 2 bases from V and 4 bases from J; junction bases left unmatched: 3.

The chain uses TRBV9 and TRBJ2-2; 7 bases line up with TRBD2. The CDR3 runs to 15 residues. CDR1 is SGDLS and CDR2 is YYNGEE in the germline V gene. Losses at the gene ends were 4 bases for V and 3 bases for J; bases not matched to a gene: 6. The CDR3 DNA reads as TGTGCCAGCAGCCCCCGGGGGGAATACACCGGGGAGCTGTTTTTT. It codes for CASSPRGEYTGELFF.

This chain joins TRBV6-6 and TRBJ2-3; 7 nucleotides match TRBD2. Germline CDR1 and CDR2: MNHNY and SVGAGI (reference sequence). The V and J ends lost 8 bases and 5 bases, in that order; junction bases with no gene match: 4. The CDR3 extends over 12 amino acids. This CDR3 reads CASGGGGDTQYF. Here the CDR3 DNA reads TGTGCCAGCGGGGGGGGTGGAGATACGCAGTATTTT.

The V call is TRBV11-2, the J call TRBJ2-7; 8 positions agree with TRBD1. After removal of 4 bases from V and 2 bases from J, the junction contained 7 bases not matched to a gene. Germline CDR1 reads SGHAT; CDR2 reads FQNNGV. The CDR3 totals 15 residues. The CDR3 DNA follows: TGTGCCAGCAGCTCCTACGGACAGGGTGCCTACGAGCAGTACTTC. Amino acids: CASSSYGQGAYEQYF.

The chain uses TRBV5-1 and TRBJ2-1, with 7 bases identical to TRBD2. The CDR3 is made up of 14 amino acids. CDR1 and CDR2 from the germline V gene are SGHRS and YFSETQ. The V and J ends lost 3 bases and 7 bases, in that order; junction bases with no gene match: 7. CDR3 sequence reads: CASSWGGGGNEQFF. The CDR3, as DNA: TGCGCCAGCAGCTGGGGCGGGGGTGGGAATGAGCAGTTCTTC.

The chain has TRBV7-9 and TRBJ2-2; 8 positions agree with TRBD1. V shed 4 bases and J 1 base; nucleotides not matched to a gene: 5. The CDR3 is 16 residues long. CDR1 is SEHNR, CDR2 FQNEAQ, per germline (reference sequence). The CDR3 region is CASSSRTGLNTGELFF. For the CDR3, the DNA is TGTGCCAGCAGCTCAAGGACAGGGTTGAACACCGGGGAGCTGTTTTTT.